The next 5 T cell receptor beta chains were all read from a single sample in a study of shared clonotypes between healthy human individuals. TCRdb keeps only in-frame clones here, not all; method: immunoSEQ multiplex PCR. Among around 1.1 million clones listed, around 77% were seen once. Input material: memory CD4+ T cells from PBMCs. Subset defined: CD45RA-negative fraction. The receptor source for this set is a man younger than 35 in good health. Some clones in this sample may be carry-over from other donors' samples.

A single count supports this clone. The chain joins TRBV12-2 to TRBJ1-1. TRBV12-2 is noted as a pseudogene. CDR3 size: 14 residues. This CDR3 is CASRPPGKNTEAFF. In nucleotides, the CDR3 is TGTGCAAGTCGCCCCCCCGGAAAGAACACTGAAGCTTTCTTT.

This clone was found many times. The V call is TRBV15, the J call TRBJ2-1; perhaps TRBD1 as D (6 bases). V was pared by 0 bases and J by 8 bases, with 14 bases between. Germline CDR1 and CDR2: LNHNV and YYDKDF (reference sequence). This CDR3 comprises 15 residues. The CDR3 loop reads CATSRDRGRGYEQFF. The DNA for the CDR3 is TGTGCCACCAGCAGAGATCGCGGCAGGGGATATGAGCAGTTCTTC.

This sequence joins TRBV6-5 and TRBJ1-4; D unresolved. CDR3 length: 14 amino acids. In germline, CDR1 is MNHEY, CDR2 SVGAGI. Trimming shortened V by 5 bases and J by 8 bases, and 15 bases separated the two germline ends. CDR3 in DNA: TGTGCCAGCAGTCAGAGGGTGAGAGTCGAAAAACTGTTTTTT. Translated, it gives CASSQRVRVEKLFF.

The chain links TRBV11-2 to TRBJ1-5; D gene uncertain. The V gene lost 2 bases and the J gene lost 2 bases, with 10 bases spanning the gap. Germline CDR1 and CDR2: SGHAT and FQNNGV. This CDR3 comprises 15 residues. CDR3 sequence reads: CASSLQPKGNQPQHF. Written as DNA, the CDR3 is TGTGCCAGCAGCTTACAACCAAAGGGCAATCAGCCCCAGCATTTT.

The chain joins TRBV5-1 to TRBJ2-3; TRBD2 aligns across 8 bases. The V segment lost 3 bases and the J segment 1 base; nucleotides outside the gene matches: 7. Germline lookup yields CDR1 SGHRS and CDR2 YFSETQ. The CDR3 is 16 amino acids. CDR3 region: CASSWGTSRGTDTQYF. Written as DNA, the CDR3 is TGCGCCAGCAGCTGGGGGACTAGTCGGGGCACAGATACGCAGTATTTT. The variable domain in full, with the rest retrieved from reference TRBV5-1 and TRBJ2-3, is KAGVTQTPRYLIKTRGQQVTLSCSPISGHRSVSWYQQTPGQGLQFLFEYFSETQRNKGNFPGRFSGRQFSNSRSEMNVSTLELGDSALYLCASSWGTSRGTDTQYFGPGTRLTVL.